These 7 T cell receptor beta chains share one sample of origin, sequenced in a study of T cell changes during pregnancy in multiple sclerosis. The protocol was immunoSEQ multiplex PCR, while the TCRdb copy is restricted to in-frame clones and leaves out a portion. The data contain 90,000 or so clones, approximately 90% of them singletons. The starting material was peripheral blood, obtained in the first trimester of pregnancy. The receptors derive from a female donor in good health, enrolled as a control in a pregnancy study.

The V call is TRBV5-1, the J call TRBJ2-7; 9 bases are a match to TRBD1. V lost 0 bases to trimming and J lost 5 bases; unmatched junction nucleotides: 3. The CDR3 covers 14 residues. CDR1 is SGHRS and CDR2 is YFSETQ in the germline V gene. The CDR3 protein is CASSLDRGPDEQYF. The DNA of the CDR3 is TGCGCCAGCAGCTTGGACAGGGGGCCGGACGAGCAGTACTTC.

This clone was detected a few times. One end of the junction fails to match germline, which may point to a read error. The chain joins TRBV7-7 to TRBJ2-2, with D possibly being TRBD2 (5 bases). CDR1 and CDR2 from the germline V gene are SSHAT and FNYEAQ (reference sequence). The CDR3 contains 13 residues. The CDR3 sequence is CASSLTGTGELFF. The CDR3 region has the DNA TGTGCTAGCAGCTTAACGGGAACCGGGGAGCTGTTTTTT.

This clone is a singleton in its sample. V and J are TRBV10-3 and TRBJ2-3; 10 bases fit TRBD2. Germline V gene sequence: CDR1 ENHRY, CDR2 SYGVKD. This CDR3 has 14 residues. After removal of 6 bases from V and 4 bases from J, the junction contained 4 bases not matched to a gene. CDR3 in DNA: TGTGCCATCAGAAGCGGGGGGGCATCAGATACGCAGTATTTT. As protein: CAIRSGGASDTQYF.

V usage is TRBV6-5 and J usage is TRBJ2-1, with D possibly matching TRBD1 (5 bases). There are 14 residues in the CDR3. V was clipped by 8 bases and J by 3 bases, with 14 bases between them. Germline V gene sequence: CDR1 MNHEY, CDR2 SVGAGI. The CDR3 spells CASSGPPIYNEQFF. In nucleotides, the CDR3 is TGTGCCAGCTCAGGGCCCCCCATCTACAATGAGCAGTTCTTC.

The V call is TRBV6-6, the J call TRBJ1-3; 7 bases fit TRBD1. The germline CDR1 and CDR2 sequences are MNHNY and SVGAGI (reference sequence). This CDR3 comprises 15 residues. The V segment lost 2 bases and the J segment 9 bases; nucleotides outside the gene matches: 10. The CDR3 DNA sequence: TGTGCCAGCAGTTACGGAGGGGACAGAAGTCGCACCATATATTTT. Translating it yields CASSYGGDRSRTIYF.

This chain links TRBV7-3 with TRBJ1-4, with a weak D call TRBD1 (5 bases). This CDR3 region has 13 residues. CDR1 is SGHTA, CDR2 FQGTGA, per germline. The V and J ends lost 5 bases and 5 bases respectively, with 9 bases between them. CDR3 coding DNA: TGTGCCAGCAGCAAAGGGGCGAATGAAAAACTGTTTTTT. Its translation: CASSKGANEKLFF.

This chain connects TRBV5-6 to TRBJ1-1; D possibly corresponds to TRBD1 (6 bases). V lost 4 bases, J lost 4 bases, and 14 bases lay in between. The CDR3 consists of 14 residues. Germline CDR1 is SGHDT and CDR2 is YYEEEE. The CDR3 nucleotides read TGTGCCAGCAGCAGCAGGGGAACCCTCACTGAAGCTTTCTTT. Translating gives CASSSRGTLTEAFF.